The 23 T cell receptor beta chains below were found in one sample sequenced in a study of monozygotic twins with inflammatory bowel disease (dated by TCRdb to between 2018 and 2020). Libraries were built with 5' RACE. The run used an Illumina HiSeq 2500. TCRdb reprocessed the sequencing reads and holds a single record per CDR3 protein sequence, with no DNA. The table for this sample shows approximately 100,000 distinct CDR3 sequences. The top ten constitute 1.9% of the sample. The sequenced sample was blood. The receptor source for this set is a human donor with ulcerative colitis or Crohn's disease, or a healthy co-twin of an affected twin (not recorded which).

The rearrangement links TRBV5-6 to TRBJ2-7; TCRdb picks TRBD2, but there is no DNA to check that call. CDR3 size: 15 residues. Germline CDR1 SGHDT, CDR2 YYEEEE. The chain's CDR3 is CASGGDREGYYEQYF.

This chain joins TRBV20-1 and TRBJ2-2; TCRdb's D gene call, TRBD2, goes unchecked for lack of DNA. There are 14 residues in the CDR3. Germline loops: CDR1 DFQATT, CDR2 SNEGSKA (reference sequence). This CDR3 is CSAGGLLNTGELFF.

The rearrangement links TRBV11-2 to TRBJ1-1; TCRdb gives TRBD1 as the D gene, but with no DNA this cannot be confirmed. The germline V gene has CDR1 SGHAT and CDR2 FQNNGV. CDR3 length: 16 amino acids. The CDR3 sequence is CASSWRAGGMWTEAFF.

The genes are TRBV7-2 and TRBJ2-3; TCRdb gives TRBD1 as the D gene, but with no DNA this cannot be confirmed. Germline values: CDR1 SGHTA, CDR2 FQGNSA. The CDR3 consists of 15 residues. This chain's CDR3 is CASSVQGARTDTQYF.

The rearrangement links TRBV6-4 to TRBJ2-3. CDR1 MRHNA and CDR2 SNTAGT come from the germline V gene. The length of the CDR3 is 14 residues. CDR3 loop: CASSDSGGTDTQYF.

V gene TRBV20-1 combines with J gene TRBJ1-6. Germline V CDR1 and CDR2: DFQATT, SNEGSKA (reference sequence). The CDR3 sequence is 14 residues long. CDR3 sequence: CSASTGSYNSPLHF.

The rearrangement joins TRBV7-2 to TRBJ2-5; TCRdb outputs TRBD2, but without DNA this stays unchecked. Germline lookup yields CDR1 SGHTA and CDR2 FQGNSA. This CDR3 contains 12 residues. The CDR3 loop is CASSLPRLAQYF.

The rearrangement links TRBV12-3 or TRBV12-4 to TRBJ2-2. CDR3 length equals 13 residues. CDR3 sequence: CASSFTDIGELFF.

V usage is TRBV28 and J usage is TRBJ1-5; lacking DNA, the TRBD1 call made by TCRdb goes unchecked. Germline values: CDR1 MDHEN, CDR2 SYDVKM. The CDR3 runs 14 residues. CDR3 in amino acids: CASSFRQVGQPQHF.

The chain joins TRBV5-1 to TRBJ2-5; TCRdb calls TRBD1, which cannot be checked without DNA. Looked up from germline, CDR1 is SGHRS and CDR2 is YFSETQ. CDR3 length: 16 amino acids. CDR3 residues: CASSRGGSTGGETQYF.

V usage is TRBV7-2 and J usage is TRBJ1-5; lacking DNA, the TRBD1 call made by TCRdb goes unchecked. The germline gives CDR1 SGHTA, CDR2 FQGNSA. The CDR3 contains 15 residues. This CDR3 reads CASRSTGGWNQPQHF.

The chain uses TRBV20-1 and TRBJ2-1; no DNA is available, so the TRBD2 call from TCRdb remains unchecked. The CDR3 length is 13 residues. Germline V gene sequence: CDR1 DFQATT, CDR2 SNEGSKA (reference sequence). The CDR3 spells CSVLGTQRNEQFF.

This chain connects TRBV7-3 to TRBJ1-1; there is no DNA to check the TCRdb D call of TRBD1. Germline lookup yields CDR1 SGHTA and CDR2 FQGTGA. The CDR3 contains 15 residues. CDR3 loop: CASSLLDRAYAEAFF.

This chain uses TRBV7-2 with TRBJ1-3. Germline V gene sequence: CDR1 SGHTA, CDR2 FQGNSA. The CDR3 is 14 amino acids. The chain's CDR3 is CASSLGRGGNTIYF. Drawing the rest from reference TRBV7-2 and TRBJ1-3, the complete variable domain is GAGVSQSPSNKVTEKGKDVELRCDPISGHTALYWYRQSLGQGLEFLIYFQGNSAPDKSGLPSDRFSAERTGGSVSTLTIQRTQQEDSAVYLCASSLGRGGNTIYFGEGSWLTVV.

The chain combines TRBV7-2 with TRBJ1-6; TCRdb designates TRBD1, a call that cannot be tested without DNA. The germline V gene encodes CDR1 SGHTA and CDR2 FQGNSA. The CDR3 sequence is 13 residues long. The CDR3 spells CASKDVRNSPLHF.

This chain links TRBV4-2 with TRBJ2-2; TCRdb names TRBD1, which stays unverified in the absence of DNA. CDR3 length: 15 amino acids. The germline V gene encodes CDR1 LGHNA and CDR2 YNFKEQ. This chain's CDR3 is CASSQDGQDTGELFF.

The rearrangement uses TRBV11-2 and TRBJ2-1; TCRdb lists TRBD1, though no DNA is available to test this call. The V gene's germline CDR1 is SGHAT and CDR2 FQNNGV. CDR3 length: 15 residues. The CDR3 loop reads CASSSQGALLAEQFF.

The J gene is TRBJ2-1, the V gene TRBV11-2. Looked up from germline, CDR1 is SGHAT and CDR2 is FQNNGV. The CDR3 loop spans 12 amino acids. CDR3: CASSYLYNEQFF.

The chain carries TRBV7-9 and TRBJ2-1; the D call from TCRdb, TRBD2, cannot be confirmed without DNA. The V gene's germline CDR1 is SEHNR and CDR2 FQNEAQ (reference sequence). The CDR3 totals 15 residues. The CDR3 here is CASSFSGGPYNEQFF.

The rearrangement uses TRBV5-4 and TRBJ2-7. Germline V gene sequence: CDR1 SGHNT, CDR2 YYREEE (reference sequence). CDR3 size: 17 residues. CDR3 amino acids: CASSFDFGAGARYEQYF.

The chain recombines TRBV5-5 with TRBJ2-2. The CDR3 spans 12 residues. The germline V gene encodes CDR1 SGHKS and CDR2 YYEKEE (reference sequence). This chain's CDR3 is CASSYPSGELFF.

This chain links TRBV6-6 with TRBJ1-2. CDR3 size: 11 residues. The germline CDR1 and CDR2 sequences are MNHNY and SVGAGI (reference sequence). The CDR3 is CASSQSYGYTF.

The rearrangement links TRBV6-5 to TRBJ2-1; with no DNA, the TCRdb D assignment of TRBD2 cannot be verified. This CDR3 contains 15 residues. Germline-derived CDR1 and CDR2 are MNHEY and SVGAGI. CDR3 loop: CASSYSGNSYNEQFF.